A selection of T cell receptor beta chains follows, all from one sample in a study of shared clonotypes between healthy human individuals. Only in-frame clones appear in the TCRdb table, and some are missing; sequencing was by immunoSEQ multiplex PCR. This repertoire shows roughly 2 million clones, roughly 94% found once; its top ten account for 0.1% to 0.15%. Specimen: naive CD4+ T cells sorted from blood. These TCRs come from a man in his late teens or twenties in good health. CDR3s include the opening cysteine and the closing phenylalanine or tryptophan. Fields, in order: clone size, D gene, J gene, V gene, CDR3 DNA, CDR3 protein. D genes are given only for firm matches. Size values are once, few and many counts, or a class for expanded clones, and some rows have none.

clone size: NA; D gene: NA; J gene: TRBJ2-1; V gene: TRBV29-1; CDR3 DNA: TGCAGCGTGGATCAGGGACTGAATGAGCAGTTCTTC; CDR3 protein: CSVDQGLNEQFF
clone size: once; D gene: NA; J gene: TRBJ2-1; V gene: TRBV5-6; CDR3 DNA: TGTGCCAGCAGCTTGCCCCACGTAACTGAGCAGTTCTTC; CDR3 protein: CASSLPHVTEQFF
clone size: NA; D gene: NA; J gene: TRBJ2-1; V gene: TRBV10-1; CDR3 DNA: TGCGCCAGCAGTGAAGCCGGCCTGGGGGAAAATGAGCAGTTCTTC; CDR3 protein: CASSEAGLGENEQFF
clone size: NA; D gene: NA; J gene: TRBJ2-6; V gene: TRBV9; CDR3 DNA: TGTGCCAGCAGCCCCTTAGGTGGGAGCAACGTCCTGACTTTC; CDR3 protein: CASSPLGGSNVLTF
clone size: NA; D gene: TRBD1; J gene: TRBJ2-2; V gene: TRBV5-1; CDR3 DNA: TGCGCCAGCAGCCTGGGACAGGGGTACACCGGGGAGCTGTTTTTT; CDR3 protein: CASSLGQGYTGELFF
clone size: NA; D gene: NA; J gene: TRBJ2-7; V gene: TRBV18; CDR3 DNA: TGTGCCAGCTCACCACCGGGAACCTACGAGCAGTACTTC; CDR3 protein: CASSPPGTYEQYF
clone size: NA; D gene: NA; J gene: TRBJ2-3; V gene: TRBV30; CDR3 DNA: TGTGCCTGGAAGCAAGGGGGGAAAGGCACAGATACGCAGTATTTT; CDR3 protein: CAWKQGGKGTDTQYF
clone size: many; D gene: TRBD2; J gene: TRBJ2-7; V gene: TRBV29-1; CDR3 DNA: TGCAGCGTTGATGGACTAGCGGGGACCTACGAGCAGTACTTC; CDR3 protein: CSVDGLAGTYEQYF
clone size: NA; D gene: TRBD1; J gene: TRBJ1-2; V gene: TRBV28; CDR3 DNA: TGTGCCAGCAGTATTAGACAGGGCGGCTACACCTTC; CDR3 protein: CASSIRQGGYTF
clone size: NA; D gene: TRBD2; J gene: TRBJ2-6; V gene: TRBV7-1; CDR3 DNA: TGTGCCAGCAGCCCTGGACTAGCCCTCTCCGGGGCCAGCGTCCTGACTTTC; CDR3 protein: CASSPGLALSGASVLTF
clone size: NA; D gene: TRBD2; J gene: TRBJ2-7; V gene: TRBV28; CDR3 DNA: TGTGCCAGCAGTCCCTTAGCGGGGGGGCGCTACGAGCAGTACTTC; CDR3 protein: CASSPLAGGRYEQYF
clone size: NA; D gene: NA; J gene: TRBJ1-6; V gene: TRBV27; CDR3 DNA: TGTGCCAGCAGTTCGGGGAATTCACCCCTCCACTTT; CDR3 protein: CASSSGNSPLHF
clone size: NA; D gene: TRBD2; J gene: TRBJ2-1; V gene: TRBV2; CDR3 DNA: TGTGCCAGCAGTGATAAGAGACTAGCGGCCTACAATGAGCAGTTCTTC; CDR3 protein: CASSDKRLAAYNEQFF
clone size: NA; D gene: TRBD2; J gene: TRBJ2-1; V gene: TRBV2; CDR3 DNA: TGTGCCAGCAGTGAACAAAGCGGGAGGCCCTATAATGAGCAGTTCTTC; CDR3 protein: CASSEQSGRPYNEQFF
clone size: once; D gene: NA; J gene: TRBJ1-5; V gene: TRBV30; CDR3 DNA: TGTGCCTGGACCCGGGACGGTTCCAATCAGCCCCAGCATTTT; CDR3 protein: CAWTRDGSNQPQHF
clone size: once; D gene: NA; J gene: TRBJ2-1; V gene: TRBV6-1; CDR3 DNA: TGTGCCAGCAGGACTCGGGAAACTTACAATGAGCAGTTCTTC; CDR3 protein: CASRTRETYNEQFF
clone size: NA; D gene: NA; J gene: TRBJ1-5; V gene: TRBV18; CDR3 DNA: TGTGCCAGCTCACCGAACAGCGCCGGGGATCAGCCCCAGCATTTT; CDR3 protein: CASSPNSAGDQPQHF
clone size: once; D gene: NA; J gene: TRBJ2-2; V gene: TRBV7-9; CDR3 DNA: TGTGCCAGCAGCCCCGGGACGGTAAACACCGGGGAGCTGTTTTTT; CDR3 protein: CASSPGTVNTGELFF
clone size: NA; D gene: NA; J gene: TRBJ1-6; V gene: TRBV30; CDR3 DNA: TGTGCCTGGAGTGTAAAGGTGAAAACGAATTCACCCCTCCACTTT; CDR3 protein: CAWSVKVKTNSPLHF
clone size: once; D gene: NA; J gene: TRBJ1-2; V gene: TRBV7-2; CDR3 DNA: TGTGCCAGCCATCGAGACACCTATGGCTACACCTTC; CDR3 protein: CASHRDTYGYTF
clone size: NA; D gene: TRBD1; J gene: TRBJ1-2; V gene: TRBV5-1; CDR3 DNA: TGCGCCAGCAGCTTGGAGACAGGGGCTAACTATGGCTACACCTTC; CDR3 protein: CASSLETGANYGYTF
clone size: NA; D gene: NA; J gene: TRBJ1-1; V gene: TRBV14; CDR3 DNA: TGTGCCAGCAGCCACGGGAAGGCTGAAGCTTTCTTT; CDR3 protein: CASSHGKAEAFF
clone size: NA; D gene: NA; J gene: TRBJ1-2; V gene: TRBV30; CDR3 DNA: TGTGCCTGGAGGGGCACCCGTTCCCTGGGGGCCTATGGCTACACCTTC; CDR3 protein: CAWRGTRSLGAYGYTF
clone size: NA; D gene: NA; J gene: TRBJ1-2; V gene: TRBV6-5; CDR3 DNA: TGTGCCAGCAGTTACAAGGCCATTAACTATGGCTACACCTTC; CDR3 protein: CASSYKAINYGYTF
clone size: NA; D gene: NA; J gene: TRBJ1-2; V gene: TRBV7-9; CDR3 DNA: TGTGCCAGCAGCTTAAGCTCGTCGAGGACCGGACTCGGCTATGGCTACACCTTC; CDR3 protein: CASSLSSSRTGLGYGYTF
clone size: NA; D gene: NA; J gene: TRBJ2-5; V gene: TRBV2; CDR3 DNA: TGTGCCAGCAGTGAAGGGGGACTTAAGGAAGAGACCCAGTACTTC; CDR3 protein: CASSEGGLKEETQYF
clone size: NA; D gene: TRBD1; J gene: TRBJ2-5; V gene: TRBV25-1; CDR3 DNA: TGTGCCAGCAGTACCAATCCCGGGACAGGGCGCCAAGAGACCCAGTACTTC; CDR3 protein: CASSTNPGTGRQETQYF